This T cell receptor beta chain derives from a study of T cell responses to AZD1222 COVID-19 vaccine. Study-wide results and limits: Females made up more of the donors, who were largely white British, and clonal diversity may have come out too low. Only 5 to 7 individuals given AZD1222 were seropositive at baseline.

There are 13 residues in the CDR3. In germline, CDR1 is KGHSH, CDR2 LQKENI. The V and J ends lost 2 bases and 13 bases, in that order; junction bases with no gene match: 5. As regards this clone: Its specificity is not known.

Only in-frame clones appear in the TCRdb table, and some are missing; sequencing was by immunoSEQ multiplex PCR. Of 100,000 to 120,000 clones in the sample, over 75% were seen once. This specimen consisted of peripheral blood, obtained on day 0 of AZD1222 vaccination. The chain links TRBV18 to TRBJ1-6; 7 bases align to TRBD1. The receptor comes from an adult in good health. CDR3 sequence reads: CASSPDTGVPLHF. CDR3 sequence (DNA): TGTGCCAGCTCACCAGACACAGGGGTCCCCCTCCACTTT.